These 30 T cell receptor beta chains came from one sample sequenced in a study of OX40 agonist ivuxolimab in advanced cancers. Assay used: immunoSEQ multiplex PCR; TCRdb lists only in-frame clones, some missing. Among more than 45,000 clones listed, roughly 80% were seen once. The starting material was CD4+ or CD8+ T cells sorted from blood, obtained in a trial of the OX40 agonist ivuxolimab. The receptors were gathered from an adult with an advanced solid tumor such as melanoma, head and neck, liver or kidney cancer.

This chain connects TRBV29-1 to TRBJ1-2; weak D call: TRBD1 (6 bases). V was clipped by 5 bases and J by 7 bases, with 17 bases between them. The CDR3 contains 13 residues. CDR1 and CDR2 from the germline V gene are SQVTM and ANQGSEA. The CDR3 region is CSVRLEGGAGYTF. Here the CDR3 DNA reads TGCAGCGTTCGCTTAGAAGGGGGGGCTGGCTACACCTTC.

This chain links TRBV11-2 with TRBJ1-2; D is undetermined. The CDR3 sequence is 13 residues long. Germline values: CDR1 SGHAT, CDR2 FQNNGV. Trimming took off 5 bases at V and 3 bases at J, with 10 bases between the two ends. This CDR3 is CASSPSGDYGYTF. In nucleotides, the CDR3 is TGTGCCAGCAGCCCCAGCGGGGACTATGGCTACACCTTC.

The rearrangement uses TRBV7-6 and TRBJ2-3; possible D gene TRBD2, 6 bases. The V end was cut by 4 bases, the J end by 7 bases, with 21 bases between. The CDR3 is 16 amino acids. The germline V gene encodes CDR1 SGHVS and CDR2 FNYEAQ. The CDR3 coding sequence is TGTGCCAGCAGCTCCAATGGCGGAGTAGCGGCGCATACGCAGTATTTT. Translated: CASSSNGGVAAHTQYF.

V and J are TRBV30 and TRBJ2-1; TRBD2 agrees at 12 bases. V dropped 0 bases and J dropped 4; count of bases not matched to a gene: 1. The CDR3 consists of 15 residues. Per the germline V gene, CDR1 is GTSNPN and CDR2 is SVGIG (reference sequence). CDR3 in amino acids: CAWSVGLAGYNEQFF. CDR3 nucleotides: TGTGCCTGGAGTGTAGGACTAGCGGGGTACAATGAGCAGTTCTTC.

This chain uses TRBV18 with TRBJ1-2; D is unclear. The CDR3 length is 13 residues. Germline V gene lookup returns CDR1 KGHSH and CDR2 LQKENI. V lost 0 bases and J lost 3, with 5 bases in between. For the CDR3, the DNA is TGTGCCAGCTCACCACCGGGATACTATGGCTACACCTTC. It yields the protein CASSPPGYYGYTF.

The rearrangement joins TRBV7-9 to TRBJ1-1; 8 bases align to TRBD1. The V gene's germline CDR1 is SEHNR and CDR2 FQNEAQ (reference sequence). V gave up 5 bases and J gave up 1 base; unmatched junction bases: 6. The CDR3 is 15 amino acids. The chain's CDR3 is CASSAWTGRNTEAFF. CDR3 sequence (DNA): TGTGCCAGCAGCGCTTGGACAGGGAGGAACACTGAAGCTTTCTTT.

V and J are TRBV6-6 and TRBJ1-6; no firm D call. CDR3 length: 16 residues. Trimming shortened V by 2 bases and J by 6 bases, and 14 bases separated the two germline ends. The germline CDR1 and CDR2 sequences are MNHNY and SVGAGI (reference sequence). The CDR3 protein is CASSYGTASFNSPLHF. The CDR3 DNA sequence: TGTGCCAGCAGTTACGGTACAGCCTCTTTTAATTCACCCCTCCACTTT.

This chain connects TRBV18 to TRBJ1-2; D is uncertain. The V end was cut by 3 bases, the J end by 4 bases, with 15 bases between. In germline, CDR1 is KGHSH, CDR2 LQKENI. The CDR3 has 15 amino acids. CDR3 region: CASSPQASEFYGYTF. The CDR3 coding sequence is TGTGCCAGCTCACCCCAGGCGAGCGAGTTCTATGGCTACACCTTC.

This clone was picked up one time. A much bigger clone sits one base away, suggesting this may be a read error. The chain joins TRBV2 to TRBJ1-1; the D is unclear. The germline V gene encodes CDR1 SNHLY and CDR2 FYNNEI. CDR3 length: 12 residues. CDR3 amino acids: CASSEASVRASF. The CDR3 nucleotides read TGTGCCAGCAGTGAAGCTTCAGTCCGGGCTTCCTTT. Based on the CDR3 plus reference TRBV2 and TRBJ1-1, the full variable domain is EPEVTQTPSHQVTQMGQEVILRCVPISNHLYFYWYRQILGQKVEFLVSFYNNEISEKSEIFDDQFSVERPDGSNFTLKIRSTKLEDSAMYFCASSEASVRASFGQGTRLTVV.

On this clone: Germline is not matched at one junction end, which may reflect a read error. The chain joins TRBV4-3 to TRBJ1-1; no firm D call. The CDR3 is 13 amino acids. From germline, CDR1 is LGHNA and CDR2 YSLEER. The CDR3 nucleotides are TGCGCCAGCAGCCAAGGAGTAGGCAGGATAGCTCTCTTT. Protein sequence: CASSQGVGRIALF.

The chain recombines TRBV5-8 with TRBJ1-5; D is undetermined. Germline CDR1 and CDR2: SGHTS and YDEGEE. V was shortened by 3 bases and J by 3 bases, with 7 bases between the two germline ends. The CDR3 sequence is 13 residues long. Here the CDR3 reads CASSSRPNQPQHF. CDR3 coding DNA: TGTGCCAGCAGCTCCCGACCCAATCAGCCCCAGCATTTT.

This chain links TRBV5-6 with TRBJ1-3, with a weak D call TRBD1 (5 bases). CDR3 size: 15 residues. Per the germline V gene, CDR1 is SGHDT and CDR2 is YYEEEE. Trimming shortened V by 3 bases and J by 4 bases, and 14 bases separated the two germline ends. CDR3 sequence (DNA): TGTGCCAGCAGCTCCGCCGGGGCAAGGGGAAACACCATATATTTT. Its protein product is CASSSAGARGNTIYF.

The chain links TRBV7-3 to TRBJ2-1, with D possibly matching TRBD2 (5 bases). Germline V gene lookup returns CDR1 SGHTA and CDR2 FQGTGA. Trimming left V 3 bases short and J 9 bases short, with 12 bases between. The CDR3 is 13 amino acids. DNA for the CDR3: TGTGCCAGCAGCTTCAATATGGCGGGTGAGCAGTTCTTC. Its protein is CASSFNMAGEQFF.

The chain joins TRBV5-4 to TRBJ2-5; possible D gene TRBD1, 5 bases. Per the germline V gene, CDR1 is SGHNT and CDR2 is YYREEE (reference sequence). The CDR3 sequence is 16 residues long. V was trimmed by 4 bases and J by 2 bases, leaving 18 bases between them. In DNA form, the CDR3 reads TGTGCCAGCAGCACCCCGTATCGACAGCCACAAGAGACCCAGTACTTC. Translated: CASSTPYRQPQETQYF.

This clone was observed a few times. This chain joins TRBV2 and TRBJ2-5, with 8 bases fitting TRBD1. Losses at the gene ends were 4 bases for V and 13 bases for J; bases not matched to a gene: 11. The CDR3 is 13 residues long. Germline values: CDR1 SNHLY, CDR2 FYNNEI. For the CDR3, the DNA is TGTGCCAGCAGTGGGCAGGGGGCGCTTCTAACGTACTTC. Protein product: CASSGQGALLTYF.

The rearrangement uses TRBV25-1 and TRBJ1-2, with D possibly TRBD1 on 6 matching bases. With 5 bases removed from V and 0 bases from J, the gap between germline ends came to 7 bases. The germline V gene has CDR1 MGHDK and CDR2 SYGVNS. This CDR3 is 13 amino acids long. The CDR3 sequence: CASSWTANYGYTF. The DNA for the CDR3 is TGTGCCAGCAGTTGGACAGCTAACTATGGCTACACCTTC.

This rearrangement joins TRBV7-2 to TRBJ1-2; TRBD1 might be the D (5 bases). Deletions cut 0 bases from V and 8 bases from J, with 13 bases between. The CDR3 runs 14 residues. The germline V gene has CDR1 SGHTA and CDR2 FQGNSA. This CDR3 reads CASSLAGYRTGYTF. In nucleotides, the CDR3 is TGTGCCAGCAGCTTAGCGGGGTACAGGACCGGCTACACCTTC.

The chain carries TRBV19 and TRBJ1-3; D ambiguous. Germline V gene sequence: CDR1 LNHDA, CDR2 SQIVND (reference sequence). With 3 bases removed from V and 0 bases from J, the gap between germline ends came to 9 bases. The CDR3 length is 15 residues. CDR3 loop: CASSIARNSGNTIYF. CDR3 coding DNA: TGTGCCAGTAGTATCGCCAGAAACTCTGGAAACACCATATATTTT.

The CDR3 loop reads CASSIYNEQFF. The CDR3 coding sequence is TGTGCCAGCAGCATATACAATGAGCAGTTCTTC. The genes are TRBV6-5 and TRBJ2-1, with no clear D. Trimming cost V 6 bases and J 4 bases, with 4 bases left between them. Germline values: CDR1 MNHEY, CDR2 SVGAGI. The CDR3 sequence is 11 residues long.

The J gene is TRBJ1-5, the V gene TRBV5-6; possibly TRBD1 for D (6 bases). Germline CDR1 SGHDT, CDR2 YYEEEE. This CDR3 has 15 amino acids. V was pared by 4 bases and J by 4 bases, with 15 bases between. The CDR3 region has the DNA TGTGCCAGCAGCAGCGCCGGGACATATAATCAGCCCCAGCATTTT. Its translation is CASSSAGTYNQPQHF.

This chain uses TRBV19 with TRBJ1-5; D may be TRBD1 (5 bases). Germline V lookup: CDR1 LNHDA, CDR2 SQIVND (reference sequence). V shed 5 bases and J shed 7 bases, with 12 bases lying between them. The CDR3 has 13 residues. CDR3 DNA sequence: TGTGCCAGTAGTGGGGGGATAGCGCAGCCCCAGCATTTT. Amino acid sequence: CASSGGIAQPQHF.

The V call is TRBV5-4, the J call TRBJ1-4; D gene unclear. The CDR3 has 14 amino acids. Trimming stripped 0 bases from V and 5 bases from J, with 8 bases between. Germline V gene sequence: CDR1 SGHNT, CDR2 YYREEE (reference sequence). The CDR3: CASSLGGQNEKLFF. In DNA form, the CDR3 reads TGTGCCAGCAGCTTGGGAGGGCAGAATGAAAAACTGTTTTTT.

The chain combines TRBV11-2 with TRBJ1-4; TRBD1 matches at 11 bases. The CDR3 contains 16 residues. The V gene end was trimmed by 5 bases and the J gene end by 4 bases; junction bases not matched to a gene: 6. Germline CDR1 and CDR2: SGHAT and FQNNGV. The chain's CDR3 is CASSPTGTGGNEKLFF. Here the CDR3 DNA reads TGTGCCAGCAGCCCTACCGGGACAGGGGGTAATGAAAAACTGTTTTTT.

This chain links TRBV28 with TRBJ2-5; unclear D gene. The CDR3 contains 11 residues. Looked up from germline, CDR1 is MDHEN and CDR2 is SYDVKM. The V end lost 6 bases, the J end lost 9 bases, and 11 bases lay between the germline ends. CDR3 bases: TGTGCCAGCAGGATAAACTGGGCCCAGTACTTC. It is translated as CASRINWAQYF.

Only one count was recorded for this clone. The chain uses TRBV19 and TRBJ2-7, with TRBD2 matching over 11 bases. With 6 bases clipped from V and 5 bases from J, the junction kept 6 bases outside the gene matches. Germline CDR1 is LNHDA and CDR2 is SQIVND (reference sequence). The CDR3 is 14 residues long. The CDR3 nucleotides read TGTGCCAGTAGCAAACTAGCGGGAGCCCACGAGCAGTACTTC. Its translation is CASSKLAGAHEQYF. Combining the CDR3 with reference TRBV19 and TRBJ2-7 gives the whole variable domain DGGITQSPKYLFRKEGQNVTLSCEQNLNHDAMYWYRQDPGQGLRLIYYSQIVNDFQKGDIAEGYSVSREKKESFPLTVTSAQKNPTAFYLCASSKLAGAHEQYFGPGTRLTVT.

The J gene is TRBJ1-1, the V gene TRBV27; the match to TRBD1 covers 10 bases. This CDR3 is 18 amino acids long. From germline, CDR1 is MNHEY and CDR2 SMNVEV (reference sequence). V gave up 3 bases and J gave up 5 bases; unmatched junction bases: 15. The DNA of the CDR3 is TGTGCCAGCAGTTTGGGGCTGACAGGGGGCGCTAGGGGGACTGAAGCTTTCTTT. Protein: CASSLGLTGGARGTEAFF.

This chain joins TRBV6-4 and TRBJ1-5, with D tentatively TRBD1 (5 bases). V lost 6 bases and J 1 base, leaving 10 bases between the germline ends. The CDR3 extends over 14 amino acids. From germline, CDR1 is MRHNA and CDR2 SNTAGT. CDR3 amino acids: CASSRTISNQPQHF. CDR3 nucleotides: TGTGCCAGCAGCCGGACAATCAGCAATCAGCCCCAGCATTTT.

This clone has just one count. V gene TRBV6-1 combines with J gene TRBJ2-1; the match to TRBD2 covers 9 bases. V lost 3 bases to trimming and J lost 8 bases; unmatched junction nucleotides: 17. This CDR3 is 18 amino acids long. Germline V CDR1 and CDR2: MNHNS, SASEGT. The CDR3 DNA reads TGTGCCAGCAGTGATACCGTACTAATTAGCGGGAGTGGCGATGAGCAGTTCTTC. Amino acid sequence: CASSDTVLISGSGDEQFF.

The chain joins TRBV30 to TRBJ1-3; D remains unclear. V lost 6 bases and J 0 bases, leaving 9 bases between the germline ends. CDR1 is GTSNPN, CDR2 SVGIG, per germline (reference sequence). The CDR3 extends over 13 amino acids. CDR3 bases: TGTGCCTGTGGAAGAGGCTCTGGAAACACCATATATTTT. Protein: CACGRGSGNTIYF.

The chain carries TRBV7-6 and TRBJ1-2; D gene unclear. CDR1 and CDR2 (germline): SGHVS, FNYEAQ. V was trimmed by 5 bases and J by 8 bases, leaving 9 bases between them. CDR3 size: 11 residues. CDR3 in amino acids: CASSLQEGYTF. In DNA form, the CDR3 reads TGTGCCAGCAGCCTCCAGGAGGGCTACACCTTC.